This paragraph covers one TCR beta chain sequence. Clones were sequenced by immunoSEQ multiplex PCR, and TCRdb holds only the in-frame ones, with some missing. The sample holds fewer than 500,000 clones, 70% to 90% seen once. This record comes from a study of blood T cell repertoires in COVID-19. The CDR3 sequence is 13 residues long. Per germline, CDR1 MNHEY and CDR2 SVGAGI. The V end lost 2 bases, the J end lost 10 bases, and 14 bases lay between the germline ends. The rearrangement links TRBV6-5 to TRBJ1-2; D remains unclear. The sample consisted of peripheral blood. This TCR derives from a woman aged 25-40 years with active or convalescent COVID-19. The CDR3 region is CASSYEQSGVYTF. The CDR3 DNA reads as TGTGCCAGCAGTTACGAACAGAGCGGGGTCTACACCTTC.